Sequencing of this TCR beta chain was carried out in a study of identical twins. V lost 8 bases and J lost 3, with 13 bases in between. The CDR3 spans 14 residues. Germline V gene sequence: CDR1 MNHNS, CDR2 SASEGT. In the case of this clonotype: Its cognate antigen is unknown.

Study results and limitations: Cross-sectional statistics underpinned the conclusions; the same donors were not followed. Excess low generation probability was seen in twin-shared out-of-frame alpha sequences.

Each CDR3 protein gets one entry after TCRdb re-called the 5' RACE reads with MiXCR. Of a few hundred thousand distinct CDR3 sequences listed, about 24% are singletons. These same records also appear under a second study, on T cells expressing NK-cell markers.

Sequenced input: CD4+ T cells sorted from blood. The sequence was obtained from a woman aged 18 to 35 in good health. The V and J genes are TRBV6-1 and TRBJ2-2; no firm D call. The CDR3 spells CASSKSRDTGELFF. The CDR3 nucleotides read TGTGCCAGCTCCAAGAGTAGGGACACCGGGGAGCTGTTTTTT.